The clone carrying this TCR beta chain was seen repeatedly, ten times or more. One end of the junction is discordant with germline, which a read error may explain. The CDR3 extends over 15 amino acids. Per the germline V gene, CDR1 is SGHRS and CDR2 is YFSETQ. TCRdb recomputed calls from the PCR reads with MiXCR, one row per CDR3 protein. The data show about 630,000 distinct CDR3 sequences, 25% seen once. These data originate in a study of molecular identifiers for immune sequencing clone quantification. The TCR sequence derives from a human donor in good health. Some libraries in this study had Jurkat cell RNA spiked in. The chain carries TRBV5-1 and TRBJ1-4; D perhaps matches TRBD1 (6 bases). The specimen sequenced was naive CD8+ T cells from blood, with Jurkat cell RNA spiked in. Indicated subset: FACS-sorted CD8+CD4-CCR7+CD45RA+ naive T cells. The CDR3 DNA follows: TGCGCCAGCAGCTTGGGAGGACAGCTACCTGAAACACTGTTTTTT. Its protein product is CASSLGGQLPETLFF.